These 22 T cell receptor beta chains were sequenced from one sample in a study of blood T cells in healthy people across ages. Using a J-beta primer mix together with a sample-barcoded 5' primer, a second PCR was run for roughly 7 to 12 cycles. TCRdb recomputed calls from the 5' RACE reads with MiXCR, one row per CDR3 protein. The sample holds fewer than 800,000 distinct CDR3 sequences, less than 40% seen once. Sample: blood. The receptors stem from a woman aged 80 or over in good health.

This clonotype occurred a few times. J is TRBJ1-4 and V is TRBV20-1; D possibly corresponds to TRBD1 (5 bases). Trimming shortened V by 6 bases and J by 3 bases, and 17 bases separated the two germline ends. Germline lookup yields CDR1 DFQATT and CDR2 SNEGSKA (reference sequence). The CDR3 contains 15 residues. The CDR3 DNA reads TGCAGTGCCCCGAATGGGGGTGCCCCTAATGAAAAACTGTTTTTT. It specifies CSAPNGGAPNEKLFF.

The sample holds many counts of this clonotype. This chain links TRBV6-6 with TRBJ2-3; D ambiguous. The CDR3 loop spans 13 amino acids. Germline-derived CDR1 and CDR2 are MNHNY and SVGAGI (reference sequence). The V end was cut by 2 bases, the J end by 1 base, with 4 bases between. The CDR3, as DNA: TGTGCCAGCAGTTACGAGGGCACAGATACGCAGTATTTT. It yields the protein CASSYEGTDTQYF.

This clonotype was recorded many times. The CDR3 region is CASSQGLAGSGANVLTF. The CDR3 coding sequence is TGTGCCAGCAGCCAAGGACTAGCGGGCTCTGGGGCCAACGTCCTGACTTTC. The chain carries TRBV3-1 and TRBJ2-6; 10 bases line up with TRBD2. CDR1 and CDR2 (germline): LGHDT, YNNKEL (reference sequence). This CDR3 has 17 amino acids. V lost 1 base to trimming and J lost 0 bases; unmatched junction nucleotides: 0.

The chain employs TRBV29-1 and TRBJ2-5, with a possible D match to TRBD2 (5 bases). V shed 1 base and J shed 4 bases, with 10 bases lying between them. The length of the CDR3 is 13 residues. Germline V lookup: CDR1 SQVTM, CDR2 ANQGSEA. The CDR3 nucleotides are TGCAGCGTTGAAGCCAACCGGGGAGAGACCCAGTACTTC. Translated: CSVEANRGETQYF.

This clonotype occurred a few times. In DNA form, the CDR3 reads TGTGCCAGCAGTCCTGGGGAGGGGGCTTTCTATTCTTTGAACACTGAAGCTTTCTTT. Translation: CASSPGEGAFYSLNTEAFF. The chain has TRBV6-1 and TRBJ1-1, with TRBD1 identical over 7 bases. The V and J ends lost 5 bases and 0 bases, in that order; junction bases with no gene match: 18. This CDR3 comprises 19 residues. The germline V gene encodes CDR1 MNHNS and CDR2 SASEGT.

In this sample, this clonotype turned up many times. This chain connects TRBV6-2 or TRBV6-3 to TRBJ2-1; tentatively, D is TRBD2 (6 bases). Germline V lookup: CDR1 MNHEY, CDR2 SVGEGT. CDR3 length: 13 amino acids. Trimming took off 8 bases at V and 9 bases at J, with 17 bases between the two ends. The CDR3 here is CASSWDRGTEQFF. As DNA, the CDR3 is TGTGCCAGCTCGTGGGACCGCGGGACTGAGCAGTTCTTC.

In the case of this clonotype: Its ends do not fully match the called genes, so a read error is possible. The chain is built from TRBV27 and TRBJ2-1, with D uncertain. Germline CDR1 reads MNHEY; CDR2 reads SMNVEV (reference sequence). The CDR3 runs 15 residues. The CDR3 sequence is CASSWSRATYNGQFF. The CDR3 DNA is TGTGCCAGCAGTTGGAGTAGGGCTACCTACAATGGGCAGTTCTTC.

DNA for the CDR3: TGTGCCAGCAGTGATCCCAACGGCGGGAACACTGAAGCTTTCTTT. Translation: CASSDPNGGNTEAFF. The chain uses TRBV6-1 and TRBJ1-1; D ambiguous. With 3 bases removed from V and 1 base from J, the gap between germline ends came to 12 bases. Germline CDR1 and CDR2: MNHNS and SASEGT. The length of the CDR3 is 15 residues.

The table lists this clonotype with many counts. The rearrangement links TRBV5-1 to TRBJ2-7, with 8 bases that match TRBD2. V lost 0 bases to trimming and J lost 4 bases; unmatched junction nucleotides: 9. CDR3 length: 16 amino acids. Germline V gene sequence: CDR1 SGHRS, CDR2 YFSETQ. In nucleotides, the CDR3 is TGCGCCAGCAGCTTGGACGAGGGACTAGACATGTACGAGCAGTACTTC. This gives the protein CASSLDEGLDMYEQYF.

Comment on this clonotype: This may come from a read error, since a much larger clone is one base off. The chain has TRBV6-5 and TRBJ2-5; 7 nucleotides agree with TRBD2. V gave up 5 bases and J gave up 5 bases; unmatched junction bases: 11. The germline CDR1 and CDR2 sequences are MNHEY and SVGAGI. The CDR3 consists of 15 residues. For the CDR3, the DNA is TGTGCCAGCAGTCCCTCGGCGGGGGTGCGGGAGACCCAGTACTTC. Its translation is CASSPSAGVRETQYF.

V gene TRBV7-9 combines with J gene TRBJ1-6, with no clear D. The CDR3 extends over 14 amino acids. Trimming removed 5 bases at V and 10 bases at J, with 15 bases between. The germline CDR1 and CDR2 sequences are SEHNR and FQNEAQ (reference sequence). The CDR3 sequence is CASSPAGVGSPLHF. The CDR3 DNA reads TGTGCCAGCAGCCCCGCCGGGGTTGGATCACCCCTCCACTTT.

V gene TRBV5-1 combines with J gene TRBJ1-4; D may be TRBD1 (5 bases). The ends were cut back, 1 base at V and 12 bases at J, with 16 bases in the middle. Germline-derived CDR1 and CDR2 are SGHRS and YFSETQ. CDR3 length equals 14 residues. CDR3 sequence reads: CASSLRGTAGELFF. In DNA form, the CDR3 reads TGCGCCAGCAGCTTGAGGGGCACGGCTGGGGAACTGTTTTTT.

The chain carries TRBV10-3 and TRBJ2-7; possible D gene TRBD1, 6 bases. Trimming removed 3 bases at V and 2 bases at J, with 23 bases between. Germline V CDR1 and CDR2: ENHRY, SYGVKD. The CDR3 contains 18 residues. The CDR3 DNA is TGTGCCATCAGTGACCAAACCCTCTCAGGGGCGGACACCTACGAGCAGTACTTC. Protein product: CAISDQTLSGADTYEQYF.

V is TRBV6-2 or TRBV6-3 and J is TRBJ1-5; D gene unclear. This CDR3 has 15 residues. Germline-derived CDR1 and CDR2 are MNHEY and SVGEGT. V was cut by 6 bases and J by 4 bases, with 16 bases left in between. The CDR3 DNA is TGTGCCAGCAGCTACCAAAACTGGGAAAATCAGCCCCAGCATTTT. The encoded protein is CASSYQNWENQPQHF.

This clonotype showed up many times. V is TRBV29-1 and J is TRBJ1-2; D possibly corresponds to TRBD1 (5 bases). The CDR3 runs to 14 residues. Trimming removed 7 bases at V and 8 bases at J, with 23 bases between. Germline lookup yields CDR1 SQVTM and CDR2 ANQGSEA. For the CDR3, the DNA is TGCAGCGCCAAGCCGGATAGGGGATTAGAGGGCTACACCTTC. Translating gives CSAKPDRGLEGYTF.

The chain joins TRBV11-3 to TRBJ2-2; D remains unclear. The germline V gene has CDR1 SGHNT and CDR2 YENEEA. The CDR3 covers 13 residues. V lost 3 bases to trimming and J lost 3 bases, with 5 bases between them. CDR3 protein: CASSFKDTGELFF. The CDR3 DNA is TGTGCCAGCAGCTTCAAGGACACCGGGGAGCTGTTTTTT.

In this sample, this clonotype turned up a few times. V is TRBV6-4 and J is TRBJ1-4, with 8 bases aligning to TRBD1. Germline V gene data show CDR1 as MRHNA and CDR2 as SNTAGT. The ends lost 2 bases at V and 3 bases at J; junction bases unmatched: 2. The CDR3 sequence is 15 residues long. The CDR3 loop reads CASSDGQGANEKLFF. CDR3 bases: TGTGCCAGCAGTGACGGACAGGGAGCTAATGAAAAACTGTTTTTT.

The V and J genes are TRBV13 and TRBJ2-1, with TRBD1 matching 8 bases. The DNA end is more similar to TRBJ2-7, so the J call may be wrong. CDR3 length equals 15 residues. Germline CDR1 and CDR2: PRHDT and FYEKMQ (reference sequence). CDR3: CASSISQGASYEQYF. The CDR3 nucleotides read TGTGCCAGTAGTATATCGCAGGGGGCTTCCTACGAGCAGTACTTC.

This clonotype was counted between two and nine times. The chain uses TRBV30 and TRBJ1-4; D call uncertain. V dropped 4 bases and J dropped 9 bases, with 12 bases sitting between them. In germline, CDR1 is GTSNPN, CDR2 SVGIG (reference sequence). The CDR3 spans 12 residues. The CDR3 bases are TGTGCCTGGATGACCTCAACTAAAAAACTGTTTTTT. It codes for CAWMTSTKKLFF.

This chain uses TRBV3-1 with TRBJ1-1; possibly TRBD1 for D (5 bases). Trimming shortened V by 4 bases and J by 4 bases, and 13 bases separated the two germline ends. The CDR3 is 14 residues long. Germline CDR1 reads LGHDT; CDR2 reads YNNKEL (reference sequence). The CDR3 protein is CASSPQRGRTEAFF. CDR3 DNA: TGTGCCAGCAGCCCACAGAGGGGACGCACTGAAGCTTTCTTT.

This clonotype appeared many times. The chain uses TRBV7-3 and TRBJ2-3; weak D call: TRBD2 (5 bases). The length of the CDR3 is 15 residues. Trimming pared 4 bases from V and 4 bases from J, leaving 15 bases between. Germline CDR1 reads SGHTA; CDR2 reads FQGTGA. CDR3 residues: CASSSRGLAPDTQYF. DNA for the CDR3: TGTGCCAGCAGCTCCCGAGGGTTAGCTCCAGATACGCAGTATTTT. The variable domain in full, completed from reference TRBV7-3 and TRBJ2-3, reads GAGVSQTPSNKVTEKGKYVELRCDPISGHTALYWYRQSLGQGPEFLIYFQGTGAADDSGLPNDRFFAVRPEGSVSTLKIQRTERGDSAVYLCASSSRGLAPDTQYFGPGTRLTVL.

This chain connects TRBV5-1 to TRBJ1-2, with 11 bases aligning to TRBD1. CDR1 SGHRS and CDR2 YFSETQ come from the germline V gene. CDR3 length: 15 amino acids. V was pared by 0 bases and J by 8 bases, with 6 bases of the junction left unmatched. Written as DNA, the CDR3 is TGCGCCAGCAGCTTGGGGCCGGGACAGGGGGAAGGCTACACCTTC. Encoded protein: CASSLGPGQGEGYTF.